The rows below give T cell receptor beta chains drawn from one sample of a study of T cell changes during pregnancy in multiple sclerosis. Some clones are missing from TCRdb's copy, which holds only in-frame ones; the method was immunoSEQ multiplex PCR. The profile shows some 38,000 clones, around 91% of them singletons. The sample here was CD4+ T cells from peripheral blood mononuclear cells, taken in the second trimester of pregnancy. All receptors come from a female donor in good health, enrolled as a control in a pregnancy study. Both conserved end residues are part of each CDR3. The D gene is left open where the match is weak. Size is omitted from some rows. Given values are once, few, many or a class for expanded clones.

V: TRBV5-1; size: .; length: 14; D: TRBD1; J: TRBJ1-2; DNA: TGCGCCAGCAGCTTCAGAGAAGACAGGGGTGGCTACACCTTC; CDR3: CASSFREDRGGYTF
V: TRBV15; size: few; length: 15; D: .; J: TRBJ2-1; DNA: TGTGCCACCAGCGTCCTTTTGAGCTCCTACAATGAGCAGTTCTTC; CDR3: CATSVLLSSYNEQFF
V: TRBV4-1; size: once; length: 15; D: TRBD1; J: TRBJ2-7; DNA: TGCGCCAGCAGCCCTCCCGGGACAGGGAAGAACGAGCAGTACTTC; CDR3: CASSPPGTGKNEQYF
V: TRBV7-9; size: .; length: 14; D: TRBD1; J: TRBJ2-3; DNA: TGTGCCACCGGGCAGGGGGCTAGCACAGATACGCAGTATTTT; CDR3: CATGQGASTDTQYF
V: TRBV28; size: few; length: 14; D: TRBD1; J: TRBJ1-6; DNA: TGTGCCAGCAGTTGGTCAGGGGGGAGTTCACCCCTCCACTTT; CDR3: CASSWSGGSSPLHF
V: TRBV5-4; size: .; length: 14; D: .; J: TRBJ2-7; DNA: TGTGCCAGCAGGTCTCAAGGAGTAAGCTACGAGCAGTACTTC; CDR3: CASRSQGVSYEQYF
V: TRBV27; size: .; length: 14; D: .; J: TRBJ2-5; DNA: TGTGCCAGCAAGCCGACTCGGTCCCAAGAGACCCAGTACTTC; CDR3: CASKPTRSQETQYF
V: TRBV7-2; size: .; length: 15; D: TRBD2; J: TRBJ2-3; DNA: TGTGCCAGCACCGGGGAACTAGCGGGGGACCGTACGCAGTATTTT; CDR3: CASTGELAGDRTQYF
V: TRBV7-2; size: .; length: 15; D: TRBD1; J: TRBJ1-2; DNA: TGTGCCAGCAGCTTATTGGGACAGGCCTTAGAGGGCTACACCTTC; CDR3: CASSLLGQALEGYTF
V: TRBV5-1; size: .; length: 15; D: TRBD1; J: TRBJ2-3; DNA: TGCGCCAGCAGCTTGGGGGGGACAGGGTCAGATACGCAGTATTTT; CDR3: CASSLGGTGSDTQYF
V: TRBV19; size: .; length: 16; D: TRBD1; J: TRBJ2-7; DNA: TGTGCCAGTAGTCCTTCGTTGACAGGGGGCTCCTACGAGCAGTACTTC; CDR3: CASSPSLTGGSYEQYF
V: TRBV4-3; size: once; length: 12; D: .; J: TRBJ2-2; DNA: TGCGCCAGCAGCGTAAACACCGGGGAGCTGTTTTTT; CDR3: CASSVNTGELFF
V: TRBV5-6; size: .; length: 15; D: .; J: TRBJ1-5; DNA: TGTGCCAGCAGCTCCCTCTCCCAGGGAGGGCAGCCCCAGCATTTT; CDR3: CASSSLSQGGQPQHF
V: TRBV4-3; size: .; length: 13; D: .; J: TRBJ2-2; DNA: TGCGCCAGCAGCCAAGATTTCCACGGGGAGCTGTTTTTT; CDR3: CASSQDFHGELFF
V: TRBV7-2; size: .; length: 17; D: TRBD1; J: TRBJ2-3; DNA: TGTGCCAGCAGCTTACAGGTTCGGACAGGGGGGACAGATACGCAGTATTTT; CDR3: CASSLQVRTGGTDTQYF
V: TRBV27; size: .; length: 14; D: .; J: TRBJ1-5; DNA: TGTGCCAGCAGTCTGATCCAGGGAGGTAGGCCCCAGCATTTT; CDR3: CASSLIQGGRPQHF
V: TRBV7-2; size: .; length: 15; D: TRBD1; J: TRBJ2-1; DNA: TGTGCCAGCAGCTTAGACGGGACAGGGGGCAATGAGCAGTTCTTC; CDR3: CASSLDGTGGNEQFF
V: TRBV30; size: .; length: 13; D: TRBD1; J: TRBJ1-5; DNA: TGTGCCTGGAGCCCAGGGGGGCGTCAGCCCCAGCATTTT; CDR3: CAWSPGGRQPQHF
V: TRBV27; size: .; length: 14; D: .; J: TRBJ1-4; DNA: TGTGCCAGCAGTTCCAGGGGCGAATATGAAAAACTGTTTTTT; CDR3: CASSSRGEYEKLFF
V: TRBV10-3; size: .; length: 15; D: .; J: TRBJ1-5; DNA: TGTGCCACCGACCCGGGACTCCAAGGCAATCAGCCCCAGCATTTT; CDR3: CATDPGLQGNQPQHF
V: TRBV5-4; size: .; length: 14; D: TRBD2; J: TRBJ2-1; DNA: TGTGCCAGCATAGCCGGGACTAGGGGCAATGAGCAGTTCTTC; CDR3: CASIAGTRGNEQFF
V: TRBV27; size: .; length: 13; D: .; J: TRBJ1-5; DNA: TGTGCCAGCAGTTTTAACAGGGAAAGGCCCCAGCATTTT; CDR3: CASSFNRERPQHF
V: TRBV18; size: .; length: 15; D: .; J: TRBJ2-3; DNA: TGTGCCAGCTCACCACCCTTTGAGGGCACAGATACGCAGTATTTT; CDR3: CASSPPFEGTDTQYF
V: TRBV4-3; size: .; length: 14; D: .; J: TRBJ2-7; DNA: TGCGCCAGCAGCCAAAGAACAGGGAAATACGAGCAGTACTTC; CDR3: CASSQRTGKYEQYF
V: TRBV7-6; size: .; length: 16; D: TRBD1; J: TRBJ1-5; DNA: TGTGCCAGCAGCTTAGGGGAGGGACAGGGGTATCAGCCCCAGCATTTT; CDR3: CASSLGEGQGYQPQHF
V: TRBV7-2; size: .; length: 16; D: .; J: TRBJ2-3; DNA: TGTGCCAGCAGCCCGGTCGGCGGGGGCAGGACAGATACGCAGTATTTT; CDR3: CASSPVGGGRTDTQYF
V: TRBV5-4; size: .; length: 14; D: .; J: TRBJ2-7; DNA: TGTGCCAGCAGCTTGGTGGGACATATCTACGAGCAGTACTTC; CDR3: CASSLVGHIYEQYF
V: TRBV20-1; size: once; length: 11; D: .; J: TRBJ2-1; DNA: TGCAGTGCTAGTAGGAGGGATGAGCAGTTCTTC; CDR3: CSASRRDEQFF
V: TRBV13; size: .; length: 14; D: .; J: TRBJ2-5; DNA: TGTGCCAGCAGCTCCAGGGGATACCAAGAGACCCAGTACTTC; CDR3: CASSSRGYQETQYF
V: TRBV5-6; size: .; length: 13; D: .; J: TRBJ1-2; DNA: TGTGCCAGCAGCTTGGATCAGACAGGTGGCTACACCTTC; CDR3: CASSLDQTGGYTF
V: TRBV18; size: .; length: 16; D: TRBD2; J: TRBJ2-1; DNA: TGTGCCAGCTCACCCGTAGCGGGGGGCACCTACAATGAGCAGTTCTTC; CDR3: CASSPVAGGTYNEQFF
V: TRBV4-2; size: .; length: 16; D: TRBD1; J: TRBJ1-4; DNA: TGTGCCAGCAGCCAAGGCGTCGGGACAGGGTTTGAAAAACTGTTTTTT; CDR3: CASSQGVGTGFEKLFF
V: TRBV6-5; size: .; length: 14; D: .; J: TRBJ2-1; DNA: TGTGCCAGCAAAAGGGGTGGATCCTACAATGAGCAGTTCTTC; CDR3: CASKRGGSYNEQFF
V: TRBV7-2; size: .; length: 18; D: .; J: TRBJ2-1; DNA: TGTGCCAGCAGCTTAGTAGTGTCGGGATCGGGCTCCTACAATGAGCAGTTCTTC; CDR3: CASSLVVSGSGSYNEQFF
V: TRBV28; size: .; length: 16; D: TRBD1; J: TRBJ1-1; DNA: TGTGCCAGCAGACCAAGACAGGGTCGAATGAACACTGAAGCTTTCTTT; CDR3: CASRPRQGRMNTEAFF
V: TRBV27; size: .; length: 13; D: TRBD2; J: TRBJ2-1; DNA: TGTGCCAGCATACTAGCGGGGTCCAATGAGCAGTTCTTC; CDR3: CASILAGSNEQFF
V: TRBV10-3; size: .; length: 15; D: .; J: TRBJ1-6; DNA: TGTGCCATCAGCCCAAACCAGGGAGGGAATTCACCCCTCCACTTT; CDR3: CAISPNQGGNSPLHF
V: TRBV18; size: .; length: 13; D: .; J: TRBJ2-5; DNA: TGTGCCAGCTCACCTCGAGCTCCAGAGACCCAGTACTTC; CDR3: CASSPRAPETQYF
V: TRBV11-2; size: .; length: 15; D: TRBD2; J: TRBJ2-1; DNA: TGTGCCAGCACCCCCTCGGGCGGGGGGGGGTCGGAGCAGTTCTTC; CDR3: CASTPSGGGGSEQFF
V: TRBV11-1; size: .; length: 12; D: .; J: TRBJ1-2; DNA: TGTGCCAGCAGCTCACTCTACTATGGCTACACCTTC; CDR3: CASSSLYYGYTF
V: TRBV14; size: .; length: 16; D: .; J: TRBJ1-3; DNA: TGTGCCAGCAGCCCGAGTGTGAGGAGCTCTGGAAACACCATATATTTT; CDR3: CASSPSVRSSGNTIYF
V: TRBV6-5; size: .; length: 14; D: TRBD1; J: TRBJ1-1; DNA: TGTGCCAGCAGACCAGACAGGGCGAACACTGAAGCTTTCTTT; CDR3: CASRPDRANTEAFF
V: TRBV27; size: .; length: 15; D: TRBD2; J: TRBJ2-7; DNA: TGTGCCAGCAGCCGGGGGGGAAAAGCTAGGTACGAGCAGTACTTC; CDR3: CASSRGGKARYEQYF